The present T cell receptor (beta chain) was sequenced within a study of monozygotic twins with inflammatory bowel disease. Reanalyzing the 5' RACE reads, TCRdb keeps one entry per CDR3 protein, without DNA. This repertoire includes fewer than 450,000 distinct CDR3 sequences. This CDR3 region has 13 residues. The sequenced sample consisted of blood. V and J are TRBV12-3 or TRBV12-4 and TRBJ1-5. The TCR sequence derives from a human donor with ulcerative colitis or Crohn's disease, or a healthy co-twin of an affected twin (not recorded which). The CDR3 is CASSPRTYHPQHF.